These 7 T cell receptor beta chains were all obtained from the same sample, sequenced in a study of T cells in Graves' hyperthyroidism and ophthalmopathy. Amplification of TCR beta CDR3 regions used RNA as the template. With the HTBI primer set, the TCR CDR3 went through a first round of RT-PCR. TCRdb reanalysed the multiplex PCR reads using MiXCR and keeps one entry per CDR3 protein. Here the sample spans approximately 740,000 distinct CDR3 sequences, 12% to 15% being singletons. Sequenced input: blood. The receptor set was obtained from a woman under 30 with Graves' hyperthyroidism.

Worth noting for this clonotype: Just one base apart from a much larger clone, this may be a read error. V is TRBV11-1 and J is TRBJ2-7; TRBD2 might be the D (5 bases). This CDR3 is built from 14 residues. Germline V gene data show CDR1 as SGHAT and CDR2 as FQDESV (reference sequence). The CDR3 coding sequence is TGTGCCAGCAGCTTAGCGCAGGCAGACTACGGGCAGTACTTC. Translated, it gives CASSLAQADYGQYF.

This clonotype showed up just a few times. This chain connects TRBV6-1 to TRBJ1-5; D call uncertain. The CDR3 contains 15 residues. Germline CDR1 is MNHNS and CDR2 is SASEGT. Trimming shortened V by 1 base and J by 6 bases, and 13 bases separated the two germline ends. Here the CDR3 reads CASSEGQYLSQPQHF. CDR3 nucleotides: TGTGCCAGCAGTGAAGGGCAGTACCTCAGTCAGCCCCAGCATTTT.

This chain connects TRBV3-1 to TRBJ2-7; D not certain. CDR3 length: 13 residues. V lost 4 bases to trimming and J lost 6 bases, with 13 bases between them. The germline V gene has CDR1 LGHDT and CDR2 YNNKEL (reference sequence). This CDR3 is CASSLVLLGEQYF. In DNA form, the CDR3 reads TGTGCCAGCAGCCTCGTCTTATTAGGCGAGCAGTACTTC.

The gene calls are TRBV6-1 and TRBJ1-3; D gene uncertain. This CDR3 spans 14 amino acids. The V end was cut by 5 bases, the J end by 0 bases, with 8 bases between. Germline assignment: CDR1 MNHNS and CDR2 SASEGT. CDR3 DNA: TGTGCCAGCAGTTCCGGGGTCTCTGGAAACACCATATATTTT. It codes for CASSSGVSGNTIYF.

This clonotype has a count of ten or more. One junction end does not reproduce the germline sequence, and a read error may be involved. This sequence joins TRBV20-1 and TRBJ1-6; D gene uncertain. CDR3 length: 10 residues. The germline CDR1 and CDR2 sequences are DFQATT and SNEGSKA (reference sequence). CDR3 bases: TGCAGTGCAGATAAATCACCCCTCCACTTT. Protein product: CSADKSPLHF.

The sample holds many counts of this clonotype. This chain joins TRBV7-9 and TRBJ1-1, with 7 bases identical to TRBD1. This CDR3 has 12 residues. Germline assignment: CDR1 SEHNR and CDR2 FQNEAQ (reference sequence). V dropped 6 bases and J dropped 7; count of bases not matched to a gene: 5. The chain's CDR3 is CASSKGAGEAFF. The CDR3 DNA sequence: TGTGCCAGCAGTAAGGGGGCTGGTGAAGCTTTCTTT.

The rearrangement uses TRBV28 and TRBJ2-3; TRBD2 aligns across 11 bases. The trim removed 2 bases at V and 6 bases at J, leaving 7 bases unmatched. Germline V gives CDR1 MDHEN, CDR2 SYDVKM. The CDR3 extends over 16 amino acids. The CDR3 coding sequence is TGTGCCAGCAGTTTAGCGACTAGCGGGACCCCGGATACGCAGTATTTT. The encoded protein is CASSLATSGTPDTQYF.